These T cell receptor beta chains were read from a single sample in a study of OX40 agonist ivuxolimab in advanced cancers. Sequencing was performed with immunoSEQ multiplex PCR; in TCRdb, only in-frame clones are kept and a portion is missing. In the table there are about 93,000 clones, 92% of which are singletons. Sequencing used CD4+ or CD8+ T cells sorted from blood, obtained in a trial of the OX40 agonist ivuxolimab. The source of these receptors is an adult with an advanced solid tumor such as melanoma, head and neck, liver or kidney cancer. Each CDR3 is given with its conserved first and last residue. Fields, in order: D gene, V gene, CDR3 protein. D genes are given only for firm matches.

- | TRBV18 | CASSPASMGSYEQYF
TRBD1 | TRBV18 | CASSSGTVILGTEAFF
TRBD1 | TRBV2 | CASSQQGAGTDTQYF
- | TRBV6-6 | CASSYEGTTEAFF
- | TRBV30 | CASGGGEKLFF
- | TRBV7-9 | CASRFLGAGTGELFF
- | TRBV7-6 | CASSFRGRGTNYGYTF
TRBD1 | TRBV5-4 | CASSSTGTAVDTQYF
TRBD1 | TRBV2 | CASTSDRSTDTQYF
TRBD1 | TRBV30 | CAHRTGASNTGELFF
TRBD1 | TRBV6-5 | CASRTGGATNEKLFF
TRBD2 | TRBV6-6 | CASRSSGLAGVGQYF
- | TRBV9 | CASSVDGGYNSPLHF
TRBD1 | TRBV19 | CASSSQDRALKNQPQHF
- | TRBV6-1 | CASSALSSSTGELFF
- | TRBV10-3 | CAISEPRDTF
- | TRBV6-5 | CASSYSTQGYGYTF
- | TRBV4-1 | CASSQRQSSYEQYF
TRBD1 | TRBV30 | CAWDRGRGNTIYF
TRBD1 | TRBV5-1 | CASSQGVSTEAFF
TRBD2 | TRBV5-6 | CASSLEYGGGDTQYF
- | TRBV11-2 | CASSLQGTEAFF